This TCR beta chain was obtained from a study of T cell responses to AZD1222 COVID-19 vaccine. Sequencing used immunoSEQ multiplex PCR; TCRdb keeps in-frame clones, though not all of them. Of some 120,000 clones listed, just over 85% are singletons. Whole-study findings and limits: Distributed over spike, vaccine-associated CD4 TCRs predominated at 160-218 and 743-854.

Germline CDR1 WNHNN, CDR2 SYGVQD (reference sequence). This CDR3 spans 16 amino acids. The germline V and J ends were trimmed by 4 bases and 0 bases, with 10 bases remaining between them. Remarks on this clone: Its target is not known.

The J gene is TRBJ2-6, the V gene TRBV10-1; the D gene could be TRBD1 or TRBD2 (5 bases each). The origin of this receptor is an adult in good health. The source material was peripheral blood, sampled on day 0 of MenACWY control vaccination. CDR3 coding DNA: TGCGCCAGCAGTGGTTTAGGGACCTCTGGGGCCAACGTCCTGACTTTC. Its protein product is CASSGLGTSGANVLTF.